Following are 29 T cell receptor beta chains from one sample sequenced in a study of radiation and T cells in renal cell carcinoma. Time point specified: blood 2 weeks post-SBRT. Described treatment: 15 Gy SBRT to primary tumor, nephrectomy 4 weeks later. Sequencing was performed with immunoSEQ multiplex PCR; in TCRdb, only in-frame clones are kept and a portion is missing. The sample has tens of thousands of clones; around 76% are singletons. The starting material was blood, obtained from a patient whose treatment included radiotherapy and nephrectomy. These receptor sequences come from a man aged 55-75 years with renal cell carcinoma.

The chain couples TRBV5-6 to TRBJ2-3; D is possibly TRBD1 (6 bases). Germline assignment: CDR1 SGHDT and CDR2 YYEEEE. The CDR3 has 16 residues. Trimming stripped 5 bases from V and 0 bases from J, with 16 bases between. The CDR3 sequence is CASRKQGTLSTDTQYF. The CDR3 DNA sequence: TGTGCCAGCAGAAAACAGGGTACCCTTAGCACAGATACGCAGTATTTT.

CDR3 DNA sequence: TGTGCCAGCAGCCCCGGTGACAGTTTCGAGCGCTTAAACATTCAGTACTTC. Translated, it gives CASSPGDSFERLNIQYF. The V and J genes are TRBV5-4 and TRBJ2-4; TRBD1 might be the D (5 bases). The CDR3 totals 17 residues. Germline CDR1 reads SGHNT; CDR2 reads YYREEE (reference sequence). V was pared by 4 bases and J by 6 bases, with 23 bases between.

This clone appeared a single time. The chain joins TRBV30 to TRBJ2-7; the D gene is possibly TRBD1 (5 bases). Germline V gives CDR1 GTSNPN, CDR2 SVGIG (reference sequence). This CDR3 has 12 amino acids. V was cut by 2 bases and J by 6 bases, with 11 bases left in between. The CDR3 sequence is CAWSWQGGEQYF. CDR3 DNA sequence: TGTGCCTGGAGTTGGCAGGGCGGCGAGCAGTACTTC.

V and J are TRBV28 and TRBJ1-2; unclear D gene. The CDR3 totals 12 residues. V dropped 7 bases and J dropped 7 bases, with 13 bases sitting between them. In germline, CDR1 is MDHEN, CDR2 SYDVKM. The CDR3 is CASTSQRFGYTF. The CDR3 region has the DNA TGTGCCAGCACCTCACAGAGGTTTGGCTACACCTTC.

The V call is TRBV19, the J call TRBJ1-5; TRBD1 is a possible D gene (6 bases). Germline V gene sequence: CDR1 LNHDA, CDR2 SQIVND (reference sequence). This CDR3 has 12 amino acids. The V and J ends lost 9 bases and 7 bases respectively, with 13 bases between them. In DNA, the CDR3 is TGTGCCAGCCGGGACATTGGGCAGCCCCAGCATTTT. Translated: CASRDIGQPQHF.

This CDR3 reads CASSPRGGQVPSNQPQHF. As DNA, the CDR3 is TGTGCCAGTAGTCCTCGGGGGGGGCAGGTCCCAAGCAATCAGCCCCAGCATTTT. The chain combines TRBV19 with TRBJ1-5, with TRBD1 as a possible D gene (6 bases). This CDR3 is 18 amino acids long. The germline V gene has CDR1 LNHDA and CDR2 SQIVND (reference sequence). V lost 5 bases and J 1 base, leaving 21 bases between the germline ends.

The rearrangement uses TRBV19 and TRBJ1-5; TRBD1 agrees at 10 bases. This CDR3 is 16 amino acids long. The germline CDR1 and CDR2 sequences are LNHDA and SQIVND (reference sequence). Unmatched junction bases numbered 6, after V lost 1 base and J lost 6 bases. CDR3 loop: CASSIGPGQGSQPQHF. The CDR3 bases are TGTGCCAGTAGTATAGGCCCGGGACAGGGGAGTCAGCCCCAGCATTTT.

The chain recombines TRBV19 with TRBJ2-5; 8 bases line up with TRBD1. The CDR3 has 14 amino acids. Germline V gene data show CDR1 as LNHDA and CDR2 as SQIVND (reference sequence). Trimming at V came to 1 base and at J to 2 bases, leaving 0 bases not matched to a gene. The CDR3 sequence: CASSIGDRQETQYF. CDR3 nucleotide sequence: TGTGCCAGTAGTATAGGGGACAGGCAAGAGACCCAGTACTTC. Variable domain in full (rest from reference TRBV19 and TRBJ2-5): DGGITQSPKYLFRKEGQNVTLSCEQNLNHDAMYWYRQDPGQGLRLIYYSQIVNDFQKGDIAEGYSVSREKKESFPLTVTSAQKNPTAFYLCASSIGDRQETQYFGPGTRLLVL.

This chain joins TRBV9 and TRBJ1-3, with D uncertain. Per germline, CDR1 SGDLS and CDR2 YYNGEE. The V and J ends lost 2 bases and 0 bases respectively, with 12 bases between them. This CDR3 is built from 16 residues. Here the CDR3 reads CASSVSPPGSGNTIYF. The CDR3 DNA sequence: TGTGCCAGCAGCGTTAGTCCTCCGGGCTCTGGAAACACCATATATTTT. Full variable domain (remainder filled in from reference TRBV9 and TRBJ1-3): DSGVTQTPKHLITATGQRVTLRCSPRSGDLSVYWYQQSLDQGLQFLIQYYNGEERAKGNILERFSAQQFPDLHSELNLSSLELGDSALYFCASSVSPPGSGNTIYFGEGSWLTVV.

V gene TRBV6-6 combines with J gene TRBJ1-1, with D hard to call. There are 15 residues in the CDR3. V was trimmed by 1 base and J by 3 bases, leaving 12 bases between them. Germline V gene lookup returns CDR1 MNHNY and CDR2 SVGAGI (reference sequence). In DNA form, the CDR3 reads TGTGCCAGCAGTTACTTTGTAGGGAGCGACACTGAAGCTTTCTTT. Its translation is CASSYFVGSDTEAFF.

The J gene is TRBJ2-1, the V gene TRBV5-1; D is unclear. The CDR3 consists of 15 residues. Germline V gives CDR1 SGHRS, CDR2 YFSETQ. Trimming cost V 2 bases and J 10 bases, with 19 bases left between them. The CDR3 bases are TGCGCCAGCAGCTTTACCCCCGGAGACCTAAAAGAGCAGTTCTTC. Amino acid sequence: CASSFTPGDLKEQFF.

The chain joins TRBV7-8 to TRBJ2-3; TRBD2 matches 10 bases. J lost 3 bases, V lost 5 bases, and 8 bases had no gene match. This CDR3 contains 16 residues. Germline loops: CDR1 SGHVS, CDR2 FQNEAQ. This CDR3 is CASSTLLAGVTDTQYF. The CDR3, as DNA: TGTGCCAGCAGCACCCTTCTAGCGGGGGTAACAGATACGCAGTATTTT.

The genes are TRBV28 and TRBJ2-3; D possibly corresponds to TRBD2 (6 bases). Trimming stripped 3 bases from V and 0 bases from J, with 7 bases between. This CDR3 is 14 amino acids long. Germline CDR1 is MDHEN and CDR2 is SYDVKM. DNA for the CDR3: TGTGCCAGCAGTTTCGGGGGAAGCACAGATACGCAGTATTTT. This codes for CASSFGGSTDTQYF.

V is TRBV6-1 and J is TRBJ1-5; D perhaps matches TRBD1 (5 bases). V was clipped by 0 bases and J by 4 bases, with 13 bases between them. This CDR3 is 16 amino acids long. Germline CDR1 reads MNHNS; CDR2 reads SASEGT. CDR3 in DNA: TGTGCCAGCAGTGAAGCGGCAGGGTCAAGGAATCAGCCCCAGCATTTT. It specifies CASSEAAGSRNQPQHF.

The rearrangement links TRBV5-1 to TRBJ1-2; D call uncertain. This CDR3 is 14 amino acids long. V was shortened by 0 bases and J by 4 bases, with 10 bases between the two germline ends. Germline V gene data show CDR1 as SGHRS and CDR2 as YFSETQ. CDR3 amino acids: CASSLDGETYGYTF. The CDR3 nucleotides are TGCGCCAGCAGCTTGGACGGAGAGACCTATGGCTACACCTTC.

The chain carries TRBV19 and TRBJ2-6, with D possibly matching TRBD1 (8 bases). In germline, CDR1 is LNHDA, CDR2 SQIVND (reference sequence). The CDR3 sequence is 18 residues long. Trimming left V 6 bases short and J 0 bases short, with 18 bases between. CDR3 sequence (DNA): TGTGCCAGTAGCTGGGGGGGACAGGCCTTCTCTGGGGCCAACGTCCTGACTTTC. Amino acid sequence: CASSWGGQAFSGANVLTF.

The chain links TRBV25-1 to TRBJ1-1, with D hard to call. Germline assignment: CDR1 MGHDK and CDR2 SYGVNS. The CDR3 is 13 amino acids. V lost 6 bases, J lost 4 bases, and 12 bases lay in between. As DNA, the CDR3 is TGTGCCAGCAGGGTCGGAGGGTTCACTGAAGCTTTCTTT. As protein: CASRVGGFTEAFF.

The chain employs TRBV10-3 and TRBJ1-2; a weak D match, TRBD1 (6 bases). V was cut by 3 bases and J by 8 bases, with 16 bases left in between. The CDR3 runs 14 residues. Germline CDR1 is ENHRY and CDR2 is SYGVKD. The CDR3 reads CAISDLSGAQGYTF. The CDR3 bases are TGTGCCATCAGTGACCTGTCAGGGGCCCAGGGCTACACCTTC.

Only a few counts were recorded for this clone. The chain combines TRBV4-2 with TRBJ2-3, with TRBD2 matching over 10 bases. The V gene's germline CDR1 is LGHNA and CDR2 YNFKEQ. The CDR3 sequence is 16 residues long. Germline trimming cut 1 base from V and 0 bases from J; bases unmatched to any gene: 1. The CDR3 here is CASSQVLAGSTDTQYF. The CDR3 DNA reads as TGTGCCAGCAGCCAAGTACTAGCGGGGAGCACAGATACGCAGTATTTT.

The V gene is TRBV11-2, the J gene TRBJ2-2; 10 nucleotides agree with TRBD2. Germline-derived CDR1 and CDR2 are SGHAT and FQNNGV. The CDR3 totals 15 residues. V was clipped by 5 bases and J by 1 base; unmatched bases: 1. CDR3 loop: CASSRLAGNTGELFF. The CDR3 DNA reads as TGTGCCAGCAGCCGACTAGCGGGGAACACCGGGGAGCTGTTTTTT.

The chain uses TRBV28 and TRBJ2-6; no clear D. This CDR3 has 13 residues. Trimming took 7 bases from V and 4 from J, leaving 8 bases between them. Germline loops: CDR1 MDHEN, CDR2 SYDVKM. The CDR3, as DNA: TGTGCCAGCACGTGGACCGGGGCCAACGTCCTGACTTTC. It specifies CASTWTGANVLTF.

The V call is TRBV4-1, the J call TRBJ1-4, with TRBD1 matching over 8 bases. The V gene's germline CDR1 is MGHRA and CDR2 YSYEKL. V dropped 0 bases and J dropped 7; count of bases not matched to a gene: 4. The CDR3 length is 15 residues. In DNA, the CDR3 is TGCGCCAGCAGCCAAGATTCAGGGGGCGGTGAAAAACTGTTTTTT. Amino acids: CASSQDSGGGEKLFF.

The chain has TRBV6-1 and TRBJ2-5; D perhaps matches TRBD1 (8 bases). Germline V gives CDR1 MNHNS, CDR2 SASEGT. The CDR3 is made up of 13 amino acids. The V gene lost 8 bases and the J gene lost 5 bases, with 15 bases spanning the gap. The CDR3 reads CASGQGGAETQYF. The CDR3 region has the DNA TGTGCCAGCGGACAGGGAGGGGCGGAGACCCAGTACTTC.

V and J are TRBV29-1 and TRBJ1-2; TRBD1 matches at 8 bases. The germline CDR1 and CDR2 sequences are SQVTM and ANQGSEA. The V gene end was trimmed by 3 bases and the J gene end by 2 bases; junction bases not matched to a gene: 11. The CDR3 sequence is 16 residues long. The DNA of the CDR3 is TGCAGCGTTGAGGGAGATTACAGGGGGACGAACTATGGCTACACCTTC. It is translated as CSVEGDYRGTNYGYTF.

The rearrangement links TRBV5-1 to TRBJ2-7; 9 bases match TRBD1. Germline values: CDR1 SGHRS, CDR2 YFSETQ. J gave up 0 bases and V 3 bases, and 4 bases lay outside the gene matches. This CDR3 comprises 15 residues. The chain's CDR3 is CASSYGQGISYEQYF. CDR3 DNA: TGCGCCAGCAGCTACGGACAGGGGATCTCCTACGAGCAGTACTTC.

J is TRBJ2-1 and V is TRBV7-9; D may correspond to TRBD1 or TRBD2 (5 bases each). The CDR3 runs to 15 residues. The V and J ends lost 5 bases and 0 bases respectively, with 11 bases between them. CDR1 and CDR2 (germline): SEHNR, FQNEAQ (reference sequence). CDR3 residues: CASSPGRSSYNEQFF. The DNA for the CDR3 is TGTGCCAGCAGCCCGGGACGGAGCTCCTACAATGAGCAGTTCTTC.

This clone came up a few times. The V and J genes are TRBV6-5 and TRBJ1-1; 8 nucleotides agree with TRBD1. The CDR3 sequence is 12 residues long. Germline values: CDR1 MNHEY, CDR2 SVGAGI. The ends lost 6 bases at V and 6 bases at J; junction bases unmatched: 3. CDR3: CASRPTGAEAFF. Here the CDR3 DNA reads TGTGCCAGCAGGCCGACAGGGGCTGAAGCTTTCTTT.

The chain combines TRBV6-1 with TRBJ2-7, with 11 bases lining up with TRBD1. The CDR3 is 13 residues long. Per germline, CDR1 MNHNS and CDR2 SASEGT. V lost 4 bases to trimming and J lost 8 bases; unmatched junction nucleotides: 4. For the CDR3, the DNA is TGTGCCAGCAGTGGGACAGGGGGCGGAAAGCAGTACGTC. Translated, it gives CASSGTGGGKQYV.

The J gene is TRBJ2-1, the V gene TRBV30; 14 bases agree with TRBD2. The CDR3 totals 16 residues. V lost 5 bases and J lost 6; bases outside the gene matches: 9. Germline values: CDR1 GTSNPN, CDR2 SVGIG (reference sequence). The CDR3, as DNA: TGTGCCTGGGTCGGACTAGCGGGGGGTTCCCCCAATGAGCAGTTCTTC. The encoded protein is CAWVGLAGGSPNEQFF.